What follows describes a single TCR beta chain. The sample is drawn from a study of blood T cell repertoires in COVID-19. Study in general: Donors in the United States, Italy and Spain gave samples during acute or convalescent COVID-19.

As originally analysed: Reference gene primer amplification gave estimated nucleated cell counts. TCRdb's copy holds only in-frame clones and misses some; the assay was immunoSEQ multiplex PCR. The DNA was the basis for D and trimming; V, J and clone size are from that table. Of under 250,000 clones in the sample, about 85% were seen once. The CDR3 has 11 residues. Germline CDR1 MDHEN, CDR2 SYDVKM. V was clipped by 7 bases and J by 5 bases; unmatched bases: 2. Sequencing was carried out using peripheral blood. V gene TRBV28 combines with J gene TRBJ2-7; 7 bases map to TRBD1. The TCR was taken from a man aged 25-45 years who had recovered from COVID-19. CDR3 sequence (DNA): TGTGCCAGCACGAGGGGGCACGAGCAGTACTTC. Protein: CASTRGHEQYF. The complete variable domain, with remaining parts taken from reference TRBV28 and TRBJ2-7, reads DVKVTQSSRYLVKRTGEKVFLECVQDMDHENMFWYRQDPGLGLRLIYFSYDVKMKEKGDIPEGYSVSREKKERFSLILESASTNQTSMYLCASTRGHEQYFGPGTRLTVT.